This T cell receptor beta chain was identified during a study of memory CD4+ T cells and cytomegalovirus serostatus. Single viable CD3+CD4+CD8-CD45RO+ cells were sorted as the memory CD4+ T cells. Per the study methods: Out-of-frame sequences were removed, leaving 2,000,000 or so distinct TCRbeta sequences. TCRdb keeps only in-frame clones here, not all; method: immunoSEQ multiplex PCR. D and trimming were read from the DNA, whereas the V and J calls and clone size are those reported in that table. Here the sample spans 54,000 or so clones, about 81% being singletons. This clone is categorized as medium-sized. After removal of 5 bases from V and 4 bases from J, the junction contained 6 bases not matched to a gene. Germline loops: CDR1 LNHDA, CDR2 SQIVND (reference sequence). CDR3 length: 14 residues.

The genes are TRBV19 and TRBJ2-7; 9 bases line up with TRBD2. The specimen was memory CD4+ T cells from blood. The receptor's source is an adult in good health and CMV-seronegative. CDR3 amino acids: CASSQVAGVYEQYF. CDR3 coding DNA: TGTGCCAGTAGTCAGGTAGCGGGAGTGTACGAGCAGTACTTC. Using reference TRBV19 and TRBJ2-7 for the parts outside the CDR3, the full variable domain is DGGITQSPKYLFRKEGQNVTLSCEQNLNHDAMYWYRQDPGQGLRLIYYSQIVNDFQKGDIAEGYSVSREKKESFPLTVTSAQKNPTAFYLCASSQVAGVYEQYFGPGTRLTVT.